This is a list of T cell receptor beta chains from one sample in a study of CD8 T cells in Susac syndrome. TCRdb used MiXCR to reprocess the immunoSEQ multiplex PCR reads, holding one entry per CDR3 protein. The data contain some 120,000 distinct CDR3 sequences, roughly 94% of them seen just once; the ten biggest clones take up around 0.12%. The material sequenced was CD4+ T cells from PBMCs. These receptors were collected from a human donor with multiple sclerosis. The CDR3 runs from the conserved cysteine through the conserved F or W. A D gene is named only where the DNA matches it firmly. The size entry is marked missing in some rows and otherwise reads once, few, many or a size class.

CDR3nt: TGCGCCAGCAGCTTGGGAATAAGCCCTGCGATGGATTCCTACGAGCAGTACTTC; CDR3aa: CASSLGISPAMDSYEQYF; j_gene: TRBJ2-7; v_gene: TRBV5-1; abundance: .; d_gene: .
CDR3nt: TGTGCCAGCAGTCTCTTGATGGACAGGGGGAACACTGAAGCTTTCTTT; CDR3aa: CASSLLMDRGNTEAFF; j_gene: TRBJ1-1; v_gene: TRBV6-6; abundance: once; d_gene: TRBD1
CDR3nt: TGTGCCAGCAGCTGGGGGACAGGGCCGGGGGAGCTGTTTTTT; CDR3aa: CASSWGTGPGELFF; j_gene: TRBJ2-2; v_gene: TRBV5-6; abundance: .; d_gene: TRBD1
CDR3nt: TGCAGTGCTAGGGATCCTTACACCGGGGAGCTGTTTTTT; CDR3aa: CSARDPYTGELFF; j_gene: TRBJ2-2; v_gene: TRBV20-1; abundance: .; d_gene: .
CDR3nt: TGTGCCAGCACCTTCGACCGAGCCCGGCCTTACAATCAGCCCCAGCATTTT; CDR3aa: CASTFDRARPYNQPQHF; j_gene: TRBJ1-5; v_gene: TRBV3-1; abundance: .; d_gene: .
CDR3nt: TGTGCCAGCAGACTAGCGGGGGACTACGAGCAGTACTTC; CDR3aa: CASRLAGDYEQYF; j_gene: TRBJ2-7; v_gene: TRBV19; abundance: .; d_gene: TRBD2
CDR3nt: TGTGCCACCAGCACAGGGAGTAGAAGGGGTCTGGCTAACCTTAAAGAAGTCCATGAGCAGTTCTTC; CDR3aa: CATSTGSRRGLANLKEVHEQFF; j_gene: TRBJ2-1; v_gene: TRBV15; abundance: .; d_gene: .
CDR3nt: TGTGCCAGCTCACCCTGGACAGGGAACGAGCAGTACTTC; CDR3aa: CASSPWTGNEQYF; j_gene: TRBJ2-7; v_gene: TRBV18; abundance: .; d_gene: TRBD1
CDR3nt: TGCGCCAGCAATTTACAGGGTGGCTATGGCTACACCTTC; CDR3aa: CASNLQGGYGYTF; j_gene: TRBJ1-2; v_gene: TRBV23-1; abundance: .; d_gene: .
CDR3nt: TGTGCCAGCAGCTTCCCGACAGGGGAGGGGAATGAGCAGTTCTTC; CDR3aa: CASSFPTGEGNEQFF; j_gene: TRBJ2-1; v_gene: TRBV5-4; abundance: .; d_gene: .
CDR3nt: TGTGCCAGCAGCCGAAGGGCCAGTCGGGACTCACCCCTCCACTTT; CDR3aa: CASSRRASRDSPLHF; j_gene: TRBJ1-6; v_gene: TRBV14; abundance: .; d_gene: .
CDR3nt: TGTGCCAGCAGTCCCGGGACAGGGAGACACGAGCAGTACTTC; CDR3aa: CASSPGTGRHEQYF; j_gene: TRBJ2-7; v_gene: TRBV6-5; abundance: .; d_gene: TRBD1
CDR3nt: TGTGCCAGCAGCTTAGGTCGCGCCCGCAGCAAGGAGACCCAGTACTTC; CDR3aa: CASSLGRARSKETQYF; j_gene: TRBJ2-5; v_gene: TRBV7-9; abundance: .; d_gene: .
CDR3nt: TGTGCCAGCAGCCAAGTCCTAGCTTCGGAGACCCAGTACTTC; CDR3aa: CASSQVLASETQYF; j_gene: TRBJ2-5; v_gene: TRBV3-1; abundance: .; d_gene: .
CDR3nt: TGTGCCAGCAGCGTAGAAGGGAACACCGGGGAGCTGTTTTTT; CDR3aa: CASSVEGNTGELFF; j_gene: TRBJ2-2; v_gene: TRBV9; abundance: .; d_gene: .
CDR3nt: TGTGCCAGCAGCTTCCCCAGGGGAGTCTATAATGAGCAGTTCTTC; CDR3aa: CASSFPRGVYNEQFF; j_gene: TRBJ2-1; v_gene: TRBV7-9; abundance: .; d_gene: .
CDR3nt: TGTGCCAGCAGTCACACCGGGACCCCGGACACTGAAGCTTTCTTT; CDR3aa: CASSHTGTPDTEAFF; j_gene: TRBJ1-1; v_gene: TRBV6-1; abundance: .; d_gene: .
CDR3nt: TGTGCCAGCACTATACCGGGAAATGGCTACACCTTC; CDR3aa: CASTIPGNGYTF; j_gene: TRBJ1-2; v_gene: TRBV6-1; abundance: .; d_gene: .
CDR3nt: TGTGCCAGCAGTGACCGGCGAGGGGGGACCAACCACGAGCAGTACTTC; CDR3aa: CASSDRRGGTNHEQYF; j_gene: TRBJ2-7; v_gene: TRBV2; abundance: .; d_gene: .
CDR3nt: TGTGCCAGCAGTTCCGGGGCGGTGGACACTGAAGCTTTCTTT; CDR3aa: CASSSGAVDTEAFF; j_gene: TRBJ1-1; v_gene: TRBV28; abundance: once; d_gene: .
CDR3nt: TGCAGCGTTGCCCGACAGGTCGGATTTGGGGAGACCCAGTACTTC; CDR3aa: CSVARQVGFGETQYF; j_gene: TRBJ2-5; v_gene: TRBV29-1; abundance: .; d_gene: .
CDR3nt: TGCGCCAGCAGCCTCGGACAGGGCCGGGATGAGCAGTTCTTC; CDR3aa: CASSLGQGRDEQFF; j_gene: TRBJ2-1; v_gene: TRBV5-1; abundance: .; d_gene: TRBD1
CDR3nt: TGTGCCAGCAGCTTGTACCAAGAGACCCAGTACTTC; CDR3aa: CASSLYQETQYF; j_gene: TRBJ2-5; v_gene: TRBV5-1; abundance: few; d_gene: .
CDR3nt: TGTGCCAGTTCGGGGGACTCGTACGAGCAGTACTTC; CDR3aa: CASSGDSYEQYF; j_gene: TRBJ2-7; v_gene: TRBV19; abundance: .; d_gene: .
CDR3nt: TGCAGCGTTCACGGGACAGATAATGAAAAACTGTTTTTT; CDR3aa: CSVHGTDNEKLFF; j_gene: TRBJ1-4; v_gene: TRBV29-1; abundance: .; d_gene: TRBD1
CDR3nt: TGTGCCAGCAGCTTGTCTGGCGGGGGGCAATATGGCTACACCTTC; CDR3aa: CASSLSGGGQYGYTF; j_gene: TRBJ1-2; v_gene: TRBV5-4; abundance: .; d_gene: .
CDR3nt: TGTGCCAGCATCCTTTGGGGGGTGGGTGAGCAGTTCTTC; CDR3aa: CASILWGVGEQFF; j_gene: TRBJ2-1; v_gene: TRBV12-3/TRBV12-4; abundance: .; d_gene: .
CDR3nt: TGTGCCAGCAGTGCGACAGGGAGCACCGGGGAGCTGTTTTTT; CDR3aa: CASSATGSTGELFF; j_gene: TRBJ2-2; v_gene: TRBV6-8; abundance: few; d_gene: TRBD1
CDR3nt: TGTGCCAGCAGCTTATTTCGGGGCGGGATAGCGAACACCGGGGAGCTGTTTTTT; CDR3aa: CASSLFRGGIANTGELFF; j_gene: TRBJ2-2; v_gene: TRBV13; abundance: .; d_gene: .
CDR3nt: TGTGCCAGTAGTTTCCCGAAGGACAAAAAAATGAACACTGAAGCTTTCTTT; CDR3aa: CASSFPKDKKMNTEAFF; j_gene: TRBJ1-1; v_gene: TRBV19; abundance: .; d_gene: .
CDR3nt: TGTGCCAGCAGCCAAGAAGGCTCGGGCAGCCGATCCCAAGAGACCCAGTACTTC; CDR3aa: CASSQEGSGSRSQETQYF; j_gene: TRBJ2-5; v_gene: TRBV3-1; abundance: .; d_gene: .
CDR3nt: TGTGCCAGCAGTACACACTACACAGATACGCAGTATTTT; CDR3aa: CASSTHYTDTQYF; j_gene: TRBJ2-3; v_gene: TRBV27; abundance: .; d_gene: .
CDR3nt: TGCAGTGCGCCGCCGGCGGGAAGACAGGACGGGGAGCAGTTCTTC; CDR3aa: CSAPPAGRQDGEQFF; j_gene: TRBJ2-1; v_gene: TRBV20-1; abundance: .; d_gene: .
CDR3nt: TGTGCCAGCAGCGTCCCGGGACAGGGGTTTTCTGAGCAGTTCTTC; CDR3aa: CASSVPGQGFSEQFF; j_gene: TRBJ2-1; v_gene: TRBV9; abundance: .; d_gene: TRBD1
CDR3nt: TGTGCCAGCAGGACACAGGGGGCACTTAACAATGAGCAGTTCTTC; CDR3aa: CASRTQGALNNEQFF; j_gene: TRBJ2-1; v_gene: TRBV3-1; abundance: .; d_gene: TRBD1
CDR3nt: TGTGCCAGCAGCCAAGGGCTTCAGCCCCAGCATTTT; CDR3aa: CASSQGLQPQHF; j_gene: TRBJ1-5; v_gene: TRBV14; abundance: .; d_gene: .
CDR3nt: TGTGCCAGCAGTCAAACTCCGGGACAGGGTAGTTCACCCCTCCACTTT; CDR3aa: CASSQTPGQGSSPLHF; j_gene: TRBJ1-6; v_gene: TRBV4-2; abundance: .; d_gene: TRBD1
CDR3nt: TGTGCCTGGCTAGGTAAACAGGAGGATCAGCCCCAGCATTTT; CDR3aa: CAWLGKQEDQPQHF; j_gene: TRBJ1-5; v_gene: TRBV30; abundance: .; d_gene: .
CDR3nt: TGTGCCAGCAAAATCGGGACAGCAAGCAATCAGCCCCAGCATTTT; CDR3aa: CASKIGTASNQPQHF; j_gene: TRBJ1-5; v_gene: TRBV6-6; abundance: .; d_gene: TRBD1
CDR3nt: TGTGCCAGCAGTTACCTCCTAGCGGGAACGGCCAAAAACATTCAGTACTTC; CDR3aa: CASSYLLAGTAKNIQYF; j_gene: TRBJ2-4; v_gene: TRBV6-5; abundance: .; d_gene: TRBD2
CDR3nt: TGTGCCAGCAGCCTGCTAGCGGGGGGGCACAGAGATACGCAGTATTTT; CDR3aa: CASSLLAGGHRDTQYF; j_gene: TRBJ2-3; v_gene: TRBV11-2; abundance: .; d_gene: TRBD2
CDR3nt: TGCAGCGTTGCCCCCCGGACTAGGAGTGAGCAGTACTTC; CDR3aa: CSVAPRTRSEQYF; j_gene: TRBJ2-7; v_gene: TRBV29-1; abundance: .; d_gene: TRBD2
CDR3nt: TGCAGCGTTGAAGATCGTGGCAGGCCCTATGGCTACACCTTC; CDR3aa: CSVEDRGRPYGYTF; j_gene: TRBJ1-2; v_gene: TRBV29-1; abundance: once; d_gene: .
CDR3nt: TGTGCCAGCAGCTTACGACTAGCGGGTGCCTACGAGCAGTACTTC; CDR3aa: CASSLRLAGAYEQYF; j_gene: TRBJ2-7; v_gene: TRBV7-9; abundance: once; d_gene: TRBD2
CDR3nt: TGTGCCAGCAGTCTGAGACTAGCGGGACAACAAGAGACCCAGTACTTC; CDR3aa: CASSLRLAGQQETQYF; j_gene: TRBJ2-5; v_gene: TRBV12-3/TRBV12-4; abundance: once; d_gene: TRBD2
CDR3nt: TGTGCCTGGGCGAGGGGGGCAGTGAATTCACCCCTCCACTTT; CDR3aa: CAWARGAVNSPLHF; j_gene: TRBJ1-6; v_gene: TRBV30; abundance: .; d_gene: .
CDR3nt: TGTGCCAGCAGTGAACTAGGACAGAATAATTCACCCCTCCACTTT; CDR3aa: CASSELGQNNSPLHF; j_gene: TRBJ1-6; v_gene: TRBV2; abundance: .; d_gene: .
CDR3nt: TGTGCCAGCAGCCGTCCTGGGGGCGATGGATCACCCCTCCACTTT; CDR3aa: CASSRPGGDGSPLHF; j_gene: TRBJ1-6; v_gene: TRBV3-1; abundance: .; d_gene: .
CDR3nt: TGTGCCAGCAGCCCTGGGTCCTCAACTAATGAAAAACTGTTTTTT; CDR3aa: CASSPGSSTNEKLFF; j_gene: TRBJ1-4; v_gene: TRBV7-9; abundance: .; d_gene: .
CDR3nt: TGTGCCAGCAGTTACTCGGGGGGAAGCTTAACGGATACGCAGTATTTT; CDR3aa: CASSYSGGSLTDTQYF; j_gene: TRBJ2-3; v_gene: TRBV6-6; abundance: .; d_gene: .
CDR3nt: TGTGCCAGCAGCGTAGCCCCAGGGGGGGGACAGCTCTACGAGCAGTACTTC; CDR3aa: CASSVAPGGGQLYEQYF; j_gene: TRBJ2-7; v_gene: TRBV9; abundance: .; d_gene: .
CDR3nt: TGTGCCAGTAGTCAGCTCACCGGGGAGCTGTTTTTT; CDR3aa: CASSQLTGELFF; j_gene: TRBJ2-2; v_gene: TRBV19; abundance: few; d_gene: .
CDR3nt: TGCAGTGCTAGAGAAACCGGGACAGGGCAAACTGAAGCTTTCTTT; CDR3aa: CSARETGTGQTEAFF; j_gene: TRBJ1-1; v_gene: TRBV20-1; abundance: .; d_gene: TRBD1
CDR3nt: TGCAGTGCTAGACACCGGGACAGGCCCTACGAGCAGTACTTC; CDR3aa: CSARHRDRPYEQYF; j_gene: TRBJ2-7; v_gene: TRBV20-1; abundance: .; d_gene: TRBD1